This TCR beta chain comes out of a study of shared clonotypes between healthy human individuals. Study findings and constraints: Genetic and exposure-history diversity was limited by the few donors. Sharing across four donors was highest in naive CD4 (around 5%) and lowest in memory CD8 (around 0.4%).

A note on this clone: Its target is not known.

Libraries were prepared by immunoSEQ multiplex PCR; TCRdb keeps only in-frame clonotypes and omits some of them. The sample yields some 1,600,000 clones, 95% to 99% seen once. This CDR3 region has 15 residues. Trimming removed 8 bases from V and 1 base from J; junction bases left unmatched: 8. Germline lookup yields CDR1 MGHRA and CDR2 YSYEKL. The source of this sequence is a man aged 30-40 years in good health. Sequences were obtained from naive CD4+ T cells sorted from blood. Subset here: CD45RA+ positively selected. V and J are TRBV4-1 and TRBJ2-7; TRBD2 matches at 10 bases. The CDR3 DNA reads TGCGCCAGCGGGGAGCGGGAGGGAAGGTCCTACGAGCAGTACTTC. It specifies CASGEREGRSYEQYF.